These T cell receptor beta chains were read from a single sample in a study of OX40 agonist ivuxolimab in advanced cancers. Measured with immunoSEQ multiplex PCR; TCRdb has only the in-frame clones, and not every one. This repertoire shows tens of thousands of clones, approximately 94% found once; its top ten account for 9.6%. The sample consisted of CD4+ or CD8+ T cells sorted from blood, taken in a trial of the OX40 agonist ivuxolimab. The source is an adult with an advanced solid tumor such as melanoma, head and neck, liver or kidney cancer. The CDR3 runs from the conserved cysteine through the conserved F or W. Fields, in order: clone size, J gene, D gene, V gene, CDR3 length, CDR3 DNA, CDR3 protein. D genes are given only for firm matches. Clone size appears in some rows only: once, few, many, or a class for an expanded clone.

clone size: .
J gene: TRBJ2-2
D gene: .
V gene: TRBV7-9
CDR3 length: 13
CDR3 DNA: TGTGCCAGCAGCCCGCCCGGGACCGGGGAGCTGTTTTTT
CDR3 protein: CASSPPGTGELFF

clone size: few
J gene: TRBJ2-1
D gene: TRBD1
V gene: TRBV19
CDR3 length: 14
CDR3 DNA: TGTGCCAGTGCCGGGACAGGGGAGGTCAATGAGCAGTTCTTC
CDR3 protein: CASAGTGEVNEQFF

clone size: .
J gene: TRBJ1-1
D gene: .
V gene: TRBV19
CDR3 length: 13
CDR3 DNA: TGTGCCAGTAGTGTAGGGAGTAGGACTGAAGCTTTCTTT
CDR3 protein: CASSVGSRTEAFF

clone size: .
J gene: TRBJ2-2
D gene: TRBD2
V gene: TRBV4-1
CDR3 length: 15
CDR3 DNA: TGCGCCAGCAGCCAAGCTGCCGGGAGGGGCGGGGAGCTGTTTTTT
CDR3 protein: CASSQAAGRGGELFF

clone size: once
J gene: TRBJ2-7
D gene: .
V gene: TRBV2
CDR3 length: 15
CDR3 DNA: TGTGCCAGCAGCCCCACCTCGCTCGGCACCTACGAGCAGTACTTC
CDR3 protein: CASSPTSLGTYEQYF

clone size: .
J gene: TRBJ1-3
D gene: .
V gene: TRBV12-2
CDR3 length: 16
CDR3 DNA: TGTGCAAGTCGCTTAGGGTCCGGGGGCTCTGGAAACACCATATATTTT
CDR3 protein: CASRLGSGGSGNTIYF

clone size: .
J gene: TRBJ1-6
D gene: TRBD1
V gene: TRBV4-3
CDR3 length: 16
CDR3 DNA: TGCGCCAGCAGCCAAGATAGGACAGGGAGGTTGTCACCCCTCCACTTT
CDR3 protein: CASSQDRTGRLSPLHF

clone size: .
J gene: TRBJ2-1
D gene: .
V gene: TRBV9
CDR3 length: 16
CDR3 DNA: TGTGCCAGCAGCGTAGACGGTAGCGGCCTATACAATGAGCAGTTCTTC
CDR3 protein: CASSVDGSGLYNEQFF

clone size: medium-sized
J gene: TRBJ2-7
D gene: TRBD2
V gene: TRBV28
CDR3 length: 15
CDR3 DNA: TGTGCCAGCAGTTGGGACAGCGGGGGGTCCTACGAGCAGTACTTC
CDR3 protein: CASSWDSGGSYEQYF

clone size: .
J gene: TRBJ2-5
D gene: TRBD1
V gene: TRBV2
CDR3 length: 15
CDR3 DNA: TGTGCCAGCAGTTGGTCGGGACAGCGCCAAGAGACCCAGTACTTC
CDR3 protein: CASSWSGQRQETQYF

clone size: .
J gene: TRBJ2-5
D gene: TRBD2
V gene: TRBV2
CDR3 length: 13
CDR3 DNA: TGTGCCAGCAGTGTGACGGGGGAGGGGACCCAGTACTTC
CDR3 protein: CASSVTGEGTQYF

clone size: .
J gene: TRBJ1-4
D gene: TRBD1
V gene: TRBV5-1
CDR3 length: 14
CDR3 DNA: TGCGCCAGCAGACGGACAGGGTTAAATGAAAAACTGTTTTTT
CDR3 protein: CASRRTGLNEKLFF

clone size: .
J gene: TRBJ2-7
D gene: TRBD2
V gene: TRBV2
CDR3 length: 12
CDR3 DNA: TGTGCCAGCAGGGGACTAAAGGGAGAGCAGTACTTC
CDR3 protein: CASRGLKGEQYF

clone size: .
J gene: TRBJ2-4
D gene: TRBD2
V gene: TRBV9
CDR3 length: 16
CDR3 DNA: TGTGCCAGCAGCGGGGGACTAGCAGGTGCCAAAAACATTCAGTACTTC
CDR3 protein: CASSGGLAGAKNIQYF

clone size: .
J gene: TRBJ2-7
D gene: .
V gene: TRBV4-3
CDR3 length: 12
CDR3 DNA: TGCGCCAGCAGCCAAGTAGGAGGGGAGCAGTACTTC
CDR3 protein: CASSQVGGEQYF

clone size: .
J gene: TRBJ2-1
D gene: .
V gene: TRBV29-1
CDR3 length: 15
CDR3 DNA: TGCAGCGTTGAAGATCTGGACGCCTCAAACAATGAGCAGTTCTTC
CDR3 protein: CSVEDLDASNNEQFF

clone size: .
J gene: TRBJ2-7
D gene: .
V gene: TRBV4-2
CDR3 length: 15
CDR3 DNA: TGTGCCAGCAGCCAGCTCCGGGACTCCTCCTACGAGCAGTACTTC
CDR3 protein: CASSQLRDSSYEQYF

clone size: .
J gene: TRBJ2-2
D gene: TRBD2
V gene: TRBV5-1
CDR3 length: 16
CDR3 DNA: TGCGCCAGCAGCTATCTAGCGGGAGGGAACACCGGGGAGCTGTTTTTT
CDR3 protein: CASSYLAGGNTGELFF

clone size: .
J gene: TRBJ2-1
D gene: .
V gene: TRBV27
CDR3 length: 16
CDR3 DNA: TGTGCCAGCAGTTTATCCGGTCCAACCTTTCAGAATGAGCAGTTCTTC
CDR3 protein: CASSLSGPTFQNEQFF

clone size: .
J gene: TRBJ1-1
D gene: .
V gene: TRBV7-3
CDR3 length: 15
CDR3 DNA: TGTGCCAGCAGCTTAGGGGGGGCGATAAACACTGAAGCTTTCTTT
CDR3 protein: CASSLGGAINTEAFF

clone size: .
J gene: TRBJ1-2
D gene: .
V gene: TRBV27
CDR3 length: 15
CDR3 DNA: TGTGCCAGCAGTTCCGAGCTTGGAGGTAACTATGGCTACACCTTC
CDR3 protein: CASSSELGGNYGYTF

clone size: once
J gene: TRBJ2-5
D gene: TRBD1
V gene: TRBV5-5
CDR3 length: 17
CDR3 DNA: TGTGCCAGCAGCTTGGGCCAGGGGGCAGTTAGAGGAGAGACCCAGTACTTC
CDR3 protein: CASSLGQGAVRGETQYF

clone size: few
J gene: TRBJ1-1
D gene: .
V gene: TRBV7-9
CDR3 length: 12
CDR3 DNA: TGTGCCAGCAGGGGAGGTGTCGACGAAGCTTTCTTT
CDR3 protein: CASRGGVDEAFF

clone size: .
J gene: TRBJ1-6
D gene: .
V gene: TRBV4-1
CDR3 length: 12
CDR3 DNA: TGCGCCAGCAGCCCTAGGCATTCACCCCTCCACTTT
CDR3 protein: CASSPRHSPLHF

clone size: .
J gene: TRBJ2-3
D gene: TRBD1
V gene: TRBV28
CDR3 length: 15
CDR3 DNA: TGTGCCAGCAGTTCCGACAGGGAAATCACAGATACGCAGTATTTT
CDR3 protein: CASSSDREITDTQYF

clone size: .
J gene: TRBJ1-2
D gene: .
V gene: TRBV11-2
CDR3 length: 13
CDR3 DNA: TGTGCCAGCAGCCAAGGGGCAGGGTTAGATAACACCTTC
CDR3 protein: CASSQGAGLDNTF

clone size: .
J gene: TRBJ2-1
D gene: .
V gene: TRBV14
CDR3 length: 16
CDR3 DNA: TGTGCCAGCCGGGGGGCGGGGGCCAGCTCCTACAATGAGCAGTTCTTC
CDR3 protein: CASRGAGASSYNEQFF

clone size: .
J gene: TRBJ1-1
D gene: .
V gene: TRBV6-5
CDR3 length: 14
CDR3 DNA: TGTGCCAGCAGTTACACATCGGGTCCTCTGGGAGCTTTCTTT
CDR3 protein: CASSYTSGPLGAFF

clone size: .
J gene: TRBJ1-1
D gene: TRBD1
V gene: TRBV28
CDR3 length: 16
CDR3 DNA: TGTGCCAGCAGTTTATGGACAGGGTCCTTGAACACTGAAGCTTTCTTT
CDR3 protein: CASSLWTGSLNTEAFF

clone size: .
J gene: TRBJ1-1
D gene: .
V gene: TRBV27
CDR3 length: 15
CDR3 DNA: TGTGCCAGCAGTCCGCCAGGGCACTTGAACACTGAAGCTTTCTTT
CDR3 protein: CASSPPGHLNTEAFF

clone size: .
J gene: TRBJ2-7
D gene: .
V gene: TRBV7-9
CDR3 length: 12
CDR3 DNA: TGTGCCAGCAGCTCCCAAGTCTACGAGCAGTACTTC
CDR3 protein: CASSSQVYEQYF

clone size: .
J gene: TRBJ1-1
D gene: .
V gene: TRBV30
CDR3 length: 14
CDR3 DNA: TGTGCCTGGATCACCCCGTGGGGGAACACTGAAGCTTTCTTT
CDR3 protein: CAWITPWGNTEAFF

clone size: .
J gene: TRBJ2-1
D gene: TRBD1
V gene: TRBV6-5
CDR3 length: 14
CDR3 DNA: TGTGCCAGCAGTCAGGGACAGCCCTACAATGAGCAGTTCTTC
CDR3 protein: CASSQGQPYNEQFF

clone size: once
J gene: TRBJ2-5
D gene: .
V gene: TRBV5-5
CDR3 length: 13
CDR3 DNA: TGTGCCAGCAGCCCCAGGGTATGGGAGACCCAGTACTTC
CDR3 protein: CASSPRVWETQYF

clone size: .
J gene: TRBJ2-7
D gene: .
V gene: TRBV19
CDR3 length: 14
CDR3 DNA: TGTGCCAGTAGTATTCACGAAGCAGCCTACGAGCAGTACTTC
CDR3 protein: CASSIHEAAYEQYF

clone size: .
J gene: TRBJ2-2
D gene: .
V gene: TRBV7-9
CDR3 length: 13
CDR3 DNA: TGTGCCAGCAGCTTAGATCTTACCGGGGAGCTGTTTTTT
CDR3 protein: CASSLDLTGELFF

clone size: .
J gene: TRBJ2-3
D gene: .
V gene: TRBV27
CDR3 length: 15
CDR3 DNA: TGTGCCAGCAGTTTTTTCGGGGGAGCCGCAGATACGCAGTATTTT
CDR3 protein: CASSFFGGAADTQYF

clone size: .
J gene: TRBJ1-1
D gene: .
V gene: TRBV5-1
CDR3 length: 11
CDR3 DNA: TGCGCCAGCTACGAGGGGGGTGTAGCTTTCTTT
CDR3 protein: CASYEGGVAFF

clone size: once
J gene: TRBJ2-2
D gene: TRBD2
V gene: TRBV2
CDR3 length: 16
CDR3 DNA: TGTGCCAGCAGAGTCGAGCGGGGGGGTGGCACCGGGGAGCTGTTTTTT
CDR3 protein: CASRVERGGGTGELFF

clone size: once
J gene: TRBJ2-3
D gene: TRBD2
V gene: TRBV19
CDR3 length: 15
CDR3 DNA: TGTGCCAGTAGACCCGGCCCGGGGGAGGGAGATACGCAGTATTTT
CDR3 protein: CASRPGPGEGDTQYF

clone size: .
J gene: TRBJ1-3
D gene: .
V gene: TRBV11-2
CDR3 length: 15
CDR3 DNA: TGTGCCAGCAGCTTACCCCGGCCCCCGAGGGACACCATATATTTT
CDR3 protein: CASSLPRPPRDTIYF

clone size: .
J gene: TRBJ2-1
D gene: .
V gene: TRBV4-1
CDR3 length: 15
CDR3 DNA: TGCGCCAGCGCGCCTGGGTCAAGCTCCTACAATGAGCAGTTCTTC
CDR3 protein: CASAPGSSSYNEQFF

clone size: once
J gene: TRBJ1-2
D gene: .
V gene: TRBV10-3
CDR3 length: 17
CDR3 DNA: TGTGCCATCAGTGAGTTTGGACGGGGGAGGACCGACTATGGCTACACCTTC
CDR3 protein: CAISEFGRGRTDYGYTF

clone size: .
J gene: TRBJ2-1
D gene: .
V gene: TRBV12-2
CDR3 length: 16
CDR3 DNA: TGTGCAAGTCGCTTAGCGTTTTGCGGGGGACTCAATGAGCAGTTCTTC
CDR3 protein: CASRLAFCGGLNEQFF